This T cell receptor (beta chain) was captured by sequencing in a study of blood T cell repertoires in COVID-19. Study summary: Sites across the United States, Italy and Spain contributed samples from acute and convalescent COVID-19. T cells, B-cell-depleted T cells, or PBMCs provided the cDNA or gDNA that served as material.

The CDR3 runs 15 residues. V lost 3 bases to trimming and J lost 0 bases, with 10 bases between them. The germline CDR1 and CDR2 sequences are SGHRS and YFSETQ. In this sample, this clone turned up a few times. The authors' processing: Reference gene primer amplification in the assay estimated nucleated cell counts. The assay was immunoSEQ multiplex PCR, and TCRdb's table has in-frame clones only and misses some. Clone size and the V and J calls come from that table; the DNA yielded D and trimming. This table holds roughly 190,000 clones, approximately 80% found once. This rearrangement joins TRBV5-1 to TRBJ1-3, with a tentative D call TRBD1 (6 bases). The sequenced material came from peripheral blood. This TCR derives from a woman between 50 and 59 years old with active or convalescent COVID-19. CDR3 loop: CASSYGQFSGNTIYF. Written as DNA, the CDR3 is TGCGCCAGCAGCTACGGACAGTTCTCTGGAAACACCATATATTTT.